The 6 T cell receptor beta chains below all came from one sample that was sequenced in a study of cytomegalovirus exposure and HLA in healthy donors. The PCR made use of 60 Vbeta and 13 Jbeta primers. Here immunoSEQ multiplex PCR was the method, and the copy in TCRdb shows in-frame clones only, minus some. This table has under 200,000 clones, approximately 78% appearing once. The specimen was PBMCs. These receptors were obtained from a girl aged 2 to 9 in good health and CMV-seropositive.

The chain links TRBV6-4 to TRBJ2-3; TRBD1 aligns across 7 bases. Unmatched junction bases numbered 7, after V lost 2 bases and J lost 2 bases. The V gene's germline CDR1 is MRHNA and CDR2 SNTAGT. The CDR3 spans 16 residues. CDR3 in DNA: TGTGCCAGCAGTGACCACTCAGGGGGAGACACAGATACGCAGTATTTT. As protein: CASSDHSGGDTDTQYF.

The chain recombines TRBV27 with TRBJ1-2; 10 nucleotides agree with TRBD1. The CDR3 loop spans 14 amino acids. V lost 0 bases to trimming and J lost 12 bases; unmatched junction nucleotides: 7. CDR1 and CDR2 (germline): MNHEY, SMNVEV (reference sequence). The CDR3 DNA follows: TGTGCCAGCAGTTTATCACCGACAGGGGGCCTTCACACCTTC. As protein: CASSLSPTGGLHTF.

The chain has TRBV5-1 and TRBJ2-5, with 7 nucleotides matching TRBD1. Germline V CDR1 and CDR2: SGHRS, YFSETQ. CDR3 length equals 15 residues. V lost 6 bases to trimming and J lost 4 bases; unmatched junction nucleotides: 12. The DNA for the CDR3 is TGCGCCAGCAATCTTCGTGGGGACAGAGGAGAGACCCAGTACTTC. Translation: CASNLRGDRGETQYF. The full variable domain, rest sourced from reference TRBV5-1 and TRBJ2-5, is KAGVTQTPRYLIKTRGQQVTLSCSPISGHRSVSWYQQTPGQGLQFLFEYFSETQRNKGNFPGRFSGRQFSNSRSEMNVSTLELGDSALYLCASNLRGDRGETQYFGPGTRLLVL.

V is TRBV4-1 and J is TRBJ2-5, with unresolved D. V was clipped by 2 bases and J by 5 bases, with 18 bases between them. Germline V gene data show CDR1 as MGHRA and CDR2 as YSYEKL. This CDR3 is built from 16 residues. CDR3 loop: CASSQPAYYFWETQYF. DNA for the CDR3: TGCGCCAGCAGCCAACCAGCTTACTATTTTTGGGAGACCCAGTACTTC.

The V and J genes are TRBV15 and TRBJ2-7, with 7 bases matching TRBD1. CDR3 length: 15 amino acids. The ends lost 0 bases at V and 4 bases at J; junction bases unmatched: 6. Germline lookup yields CDR1 LNHNV and CDR2 YYDKDF (reference sequence). CDR3 bases: TGTGCCACCAGCAGAGATCAGGGGGTTTCATACGAGCAGTACTTC. Translation gives CATSRDQGVSYEQYF. The variable domain in full, completed from reference TRBV15 and TRBJ2-7, reads DAMVIQNPRYQVTQFGKPVTLSCSQTLNHNVMYWYQQKSSQAPKLLFHYYDKDFNNEADTPDNFQSRRPNTSFCFLDIRSPGLGDTAMYLCATSRDQGVSYEQYFGPGTRLTVT.

The CDR3: CASSMGGSAGYTF. The CDR3 DNA is TGTGCCAGCAGCATGGGAGGGTCTGCTGGCTACACCTTC. The chain uses TRBV7-2 and TRBJ1-2; D gene uncertain. Trimming cost V 5 bases and J 7 bases, with 14 bases left between them. The germline V gene has CDR1 SGHTA and CDR2 FQGNSA. The length of the CDR3 is 13 residues.